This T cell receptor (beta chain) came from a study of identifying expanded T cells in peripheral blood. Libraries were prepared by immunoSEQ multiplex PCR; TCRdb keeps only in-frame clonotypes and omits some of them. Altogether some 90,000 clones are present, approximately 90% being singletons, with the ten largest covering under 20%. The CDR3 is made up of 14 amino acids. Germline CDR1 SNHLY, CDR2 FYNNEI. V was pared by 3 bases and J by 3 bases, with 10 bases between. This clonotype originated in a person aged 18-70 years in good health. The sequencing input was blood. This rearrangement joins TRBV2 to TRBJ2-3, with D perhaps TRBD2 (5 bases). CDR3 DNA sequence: TGTGCCAGCAGTGATACCCTAGCTACAGATACGCAGTATTTT. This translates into CASSDTLATDTQYF.